Described below is a single T cell receptor beta chain sequence and its context. Treatment given: 15 to 20 received Ad26.COV2.S at low or high dose, single or two shots; 5 received placebo; per-sample allocation not given. On day 63 after the first injection, vaccine and placebo recipients gave samples. This entry comes from a study of Ad26.COV2.S vaccination and SARS-CoV-2 variants. Repertoires were generated with immunoSEQ multiplex PCR, while TCRdb's copy carries only in-frame clones and drops some. The table lists fewer than 900,000 clones, more than 70% of them singletons. Germline V gives CDR1 SNHLY, CDR2 FYNNEI. This CDR3 is 14 amino acids long. With 3 bases removed from V and 4 bases from J, the gap between germline ends came to 9 bases.

This TCR derives from a person aged 18-65 years who received the Ad26.COV2.S COVID-19 vaccine or a placebo. The chain is built from TRBV2 and TRBJ2-2; D gene ambiguous. This material consisted of peripheral blood, taken in a trial of Ad26.COV2.S vaccine versus placebo. The chain's CDR3 is CASSESPPTGELFF. In DNA form, the CDR3 reads TGTGCCAGCAGTGAGTCACCACCCACCGGGGAGCTGTTTTTT.